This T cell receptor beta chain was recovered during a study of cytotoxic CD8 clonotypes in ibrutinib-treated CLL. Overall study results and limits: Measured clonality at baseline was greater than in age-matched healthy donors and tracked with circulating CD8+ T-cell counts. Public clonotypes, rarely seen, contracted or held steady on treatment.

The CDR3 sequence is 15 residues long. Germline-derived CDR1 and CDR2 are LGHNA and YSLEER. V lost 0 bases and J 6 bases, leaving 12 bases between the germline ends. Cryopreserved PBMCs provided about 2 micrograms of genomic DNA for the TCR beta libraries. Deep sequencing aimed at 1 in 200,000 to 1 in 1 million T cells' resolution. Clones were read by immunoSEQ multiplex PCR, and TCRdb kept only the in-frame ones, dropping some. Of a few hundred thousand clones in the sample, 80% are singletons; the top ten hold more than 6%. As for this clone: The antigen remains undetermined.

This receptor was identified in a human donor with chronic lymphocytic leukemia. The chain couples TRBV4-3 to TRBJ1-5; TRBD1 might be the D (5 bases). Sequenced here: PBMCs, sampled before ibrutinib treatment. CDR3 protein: CASSQDRGAGQPQHF. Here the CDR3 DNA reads TGCGCCAGCAGCCAAGATAGGGGTGCCGGTCAGCCCCAGCATTTT.